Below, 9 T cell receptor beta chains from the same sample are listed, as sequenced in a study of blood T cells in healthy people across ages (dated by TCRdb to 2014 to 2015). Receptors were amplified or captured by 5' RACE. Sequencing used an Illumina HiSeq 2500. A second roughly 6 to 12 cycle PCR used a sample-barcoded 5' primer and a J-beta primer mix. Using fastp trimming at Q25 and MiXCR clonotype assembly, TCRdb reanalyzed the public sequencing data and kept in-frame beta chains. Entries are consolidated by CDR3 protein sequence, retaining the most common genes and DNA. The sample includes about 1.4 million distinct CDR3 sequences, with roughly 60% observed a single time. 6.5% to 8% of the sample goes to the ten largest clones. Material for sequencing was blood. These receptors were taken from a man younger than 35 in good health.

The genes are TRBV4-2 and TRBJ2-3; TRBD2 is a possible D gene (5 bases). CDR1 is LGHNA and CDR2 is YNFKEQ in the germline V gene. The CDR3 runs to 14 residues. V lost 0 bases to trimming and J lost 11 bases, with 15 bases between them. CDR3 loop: CASSQDWRMRVQYF. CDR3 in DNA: TGTGCCAGCAGCCAAGATTGGAGGATGCGGGTGCAGTATTTT.

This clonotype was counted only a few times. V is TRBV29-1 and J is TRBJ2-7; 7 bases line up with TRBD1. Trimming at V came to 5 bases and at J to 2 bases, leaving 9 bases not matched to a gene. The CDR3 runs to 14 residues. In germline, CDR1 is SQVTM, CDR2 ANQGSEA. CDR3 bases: TGCAGCGTTCACCAAACAGGGGATCCCTACGAGCAGTACTTC. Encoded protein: CSVHQTGDPYEQYF.

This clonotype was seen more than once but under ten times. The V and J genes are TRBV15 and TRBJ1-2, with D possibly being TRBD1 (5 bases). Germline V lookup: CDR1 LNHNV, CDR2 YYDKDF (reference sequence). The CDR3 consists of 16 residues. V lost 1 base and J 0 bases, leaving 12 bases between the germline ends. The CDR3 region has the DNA TGTGCCACCAGCAGAGGACAGCTGGAAGCTAACTATGGCTACACCTTC. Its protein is CATSRGQLEANYGYTF.

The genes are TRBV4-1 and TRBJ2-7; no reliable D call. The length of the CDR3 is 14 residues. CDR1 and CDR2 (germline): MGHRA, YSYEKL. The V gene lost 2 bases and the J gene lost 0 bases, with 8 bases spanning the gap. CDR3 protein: CASSQKQISYEQYF. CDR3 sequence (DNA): TGCGCCAGCAGCCAAAAACAGATCTCCTACGAGCAGTACTTC.

The CDR3 protein is CSVEIASNYEQYF. The CDR3 coding sequence is TGCAGCGTTGAAATAGCCAGTAACTACGAGCAGTACTTC. This chain joins TRBV29-1 and TRBJ2-7, with D uncertain. V lost 2 bases and J lost 3, with 11 bases in between. Germline loops: CDR1 SQVTM, CDR2 ANQGSEA. CDR3 length: 13 residues.

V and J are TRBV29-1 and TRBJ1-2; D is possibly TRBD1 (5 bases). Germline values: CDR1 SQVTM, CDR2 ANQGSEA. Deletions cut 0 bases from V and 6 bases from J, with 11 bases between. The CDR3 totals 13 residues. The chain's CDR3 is CSVEDWGIHGYTF. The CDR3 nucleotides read TGCAGCGTTGAAGATTGGGGGATCCATGGCTACACCTTC.

This chain's CDR3 is CASGGWAVTQFF. CDR3 DNA: TGTGCCAGCGGTGGGTGGGCCGTGACGCAGTTCTTC. The rearrangement links TRBV6-6 to TRBJ2-1; D is unclear. This CDR3 comprises 12 residues. V lost 8 bases to trimming and J lost 12 bases, with 17 bases between them. Germline lookup yields CDR1 MNHNY and CDR2 SVGAGI (reference sequence).

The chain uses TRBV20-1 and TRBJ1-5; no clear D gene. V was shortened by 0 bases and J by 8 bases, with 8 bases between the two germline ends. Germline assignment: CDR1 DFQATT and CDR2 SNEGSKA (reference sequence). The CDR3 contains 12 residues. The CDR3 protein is CSARDVSKPQHF. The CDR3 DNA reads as TGCAGTGCTAGAGATGTGAGTAAGCCCCAGCATTTT.

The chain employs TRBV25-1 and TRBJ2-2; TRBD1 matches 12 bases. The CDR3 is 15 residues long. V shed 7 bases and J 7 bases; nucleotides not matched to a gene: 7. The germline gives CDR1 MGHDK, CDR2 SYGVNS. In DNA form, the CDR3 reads TGTGCCAGCATAGGGACAGGGGGCTCGCACGGGGAGCTGTTTTTT. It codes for CASIGTGGSHGELFF.